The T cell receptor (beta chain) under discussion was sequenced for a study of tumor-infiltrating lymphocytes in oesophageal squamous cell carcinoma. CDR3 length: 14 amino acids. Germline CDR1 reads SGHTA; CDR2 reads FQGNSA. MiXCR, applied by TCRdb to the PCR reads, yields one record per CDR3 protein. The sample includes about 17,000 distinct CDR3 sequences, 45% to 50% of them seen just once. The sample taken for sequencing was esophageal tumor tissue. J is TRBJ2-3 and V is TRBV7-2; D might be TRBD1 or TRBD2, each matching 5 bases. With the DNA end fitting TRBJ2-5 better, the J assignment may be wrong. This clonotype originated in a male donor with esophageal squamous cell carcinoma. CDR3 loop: CASSLGRTSETQYF. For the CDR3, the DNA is TGTGCCAGCAGCTTGGGGCGGACTTCAGAGACCCAGTACTTC.